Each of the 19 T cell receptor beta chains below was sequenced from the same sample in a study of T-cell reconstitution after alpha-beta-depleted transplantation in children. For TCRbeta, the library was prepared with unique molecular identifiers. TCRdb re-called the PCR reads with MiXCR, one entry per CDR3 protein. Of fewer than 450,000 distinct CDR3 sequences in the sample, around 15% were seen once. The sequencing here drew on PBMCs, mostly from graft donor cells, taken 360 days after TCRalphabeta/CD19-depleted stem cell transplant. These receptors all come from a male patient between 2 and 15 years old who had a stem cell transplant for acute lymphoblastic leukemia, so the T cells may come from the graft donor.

The CDR3 bases are TGCAGTGCTACTATTTCCTATAGGGAGCGGTTGAGCTCCTACAATGAGCAGTTCTTC. Translated, it gives CSATISYRERLSSYNEQFF. J is TRBJ2-1 and V is TRBV20-1, with D maybe TRBD2 (5 bases). Germline-derived CDR1 and CDR2 are DFQATT and SNEGSKA (reference sequence). V was pared by 4 bases and J by 0 bases, with 25 bases between. This CDR3 has 19 amino acids.

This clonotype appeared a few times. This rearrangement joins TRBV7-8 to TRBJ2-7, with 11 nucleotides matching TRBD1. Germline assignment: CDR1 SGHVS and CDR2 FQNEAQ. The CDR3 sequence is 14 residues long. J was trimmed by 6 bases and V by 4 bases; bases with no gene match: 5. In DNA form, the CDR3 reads TGTGCCAGCAGCTCCCGGACAGGGGGCGGCGAGCAGTACTTC. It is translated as CASSSRTGGGEQYF.

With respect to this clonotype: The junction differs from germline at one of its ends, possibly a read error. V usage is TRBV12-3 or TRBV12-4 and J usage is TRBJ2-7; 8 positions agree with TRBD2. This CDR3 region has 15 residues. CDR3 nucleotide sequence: TGTGCCAGCAGTTTAGTCGGGAGGGCACGCGGAAACAAGAACTTC. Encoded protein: CASSLVGRARGNKNF.

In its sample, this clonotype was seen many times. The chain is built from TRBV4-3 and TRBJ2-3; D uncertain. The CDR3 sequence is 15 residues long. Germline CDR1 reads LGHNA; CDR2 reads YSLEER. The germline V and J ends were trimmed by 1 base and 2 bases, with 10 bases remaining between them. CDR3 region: CASSQGGQFTDTQYF. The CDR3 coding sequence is TGCGCCAGCAGCCAAGGAGGTCAGTTCACAGATACGCAGTATTTT.

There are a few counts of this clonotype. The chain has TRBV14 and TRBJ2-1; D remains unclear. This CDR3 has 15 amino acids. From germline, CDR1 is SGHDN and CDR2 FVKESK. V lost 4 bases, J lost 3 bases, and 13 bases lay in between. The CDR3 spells CASSLSTGNYNEQFF. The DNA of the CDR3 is TGTGCCAGCAGCCTTAGTACCGGAAACTACAATGAGCAGTTCTTC.

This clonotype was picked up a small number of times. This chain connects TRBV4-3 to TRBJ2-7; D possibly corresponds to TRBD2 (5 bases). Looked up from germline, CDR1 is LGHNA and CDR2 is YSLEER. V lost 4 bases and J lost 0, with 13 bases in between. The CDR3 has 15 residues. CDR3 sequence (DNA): TGCGCCAGCAGCCTCGACTATACGAGCTCCTACGAGCAGTACTTC. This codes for CASSLDYTSSYEQYF.

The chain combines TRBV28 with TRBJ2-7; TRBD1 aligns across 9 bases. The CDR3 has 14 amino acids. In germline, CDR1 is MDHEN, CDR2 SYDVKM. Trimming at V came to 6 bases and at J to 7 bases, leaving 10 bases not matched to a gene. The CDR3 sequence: CASSRDRATREQYF. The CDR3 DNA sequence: TGTGCCAGCAGCCGGGACAGGGCGACGAGGGAGCAGTACTTC.

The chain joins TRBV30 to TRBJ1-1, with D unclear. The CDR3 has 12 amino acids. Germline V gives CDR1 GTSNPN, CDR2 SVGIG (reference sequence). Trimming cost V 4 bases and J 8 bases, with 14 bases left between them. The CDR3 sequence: CAWTPQTVEAFF. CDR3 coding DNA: TGTGCCTGGACCCCCCAAACAGTAGAAGCTTTCTTT.

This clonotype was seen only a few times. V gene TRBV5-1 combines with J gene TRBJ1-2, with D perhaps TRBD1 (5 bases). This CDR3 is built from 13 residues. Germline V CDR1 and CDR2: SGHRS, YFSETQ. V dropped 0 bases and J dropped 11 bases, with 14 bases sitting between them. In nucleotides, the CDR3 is TGCGCCAGCAGCTTGGAAACAGGAAGCCTTTACACCTTC. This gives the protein CASSLETGSLYTF. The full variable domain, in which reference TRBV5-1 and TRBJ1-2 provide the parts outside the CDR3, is KAGVTQTPRYLIKTRGQQVTLSCSPISGHRSVSWYQQTPGQGLQFLFEYFSETQRNKGNFPGRFSGRQFSNSRSEMNVSTLELGDSALYLCASSLETGSLYTFGSGTRLTVV.

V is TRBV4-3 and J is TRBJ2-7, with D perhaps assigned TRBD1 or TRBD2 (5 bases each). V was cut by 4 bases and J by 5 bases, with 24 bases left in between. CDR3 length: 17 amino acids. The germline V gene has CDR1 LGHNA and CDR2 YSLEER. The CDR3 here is CASSLRYGAGLSDEQYF. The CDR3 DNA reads TGCGCCAGCAGCCTACGGTACGGGGCAGGTTTGTCGGACGAGCAGTACTTC.

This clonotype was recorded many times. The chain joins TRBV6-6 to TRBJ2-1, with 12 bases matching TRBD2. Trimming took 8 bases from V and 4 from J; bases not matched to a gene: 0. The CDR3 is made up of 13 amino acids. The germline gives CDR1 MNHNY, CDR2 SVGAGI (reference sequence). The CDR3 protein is CASGLAGYNEQFF. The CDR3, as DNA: TGTGCCAGCGGACTAGCGGGATACAATGAGCAGTTCTTC.

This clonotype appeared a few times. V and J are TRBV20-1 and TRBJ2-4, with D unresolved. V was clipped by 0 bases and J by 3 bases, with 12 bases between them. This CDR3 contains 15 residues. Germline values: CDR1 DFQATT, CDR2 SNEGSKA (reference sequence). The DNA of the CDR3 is TGCAGTGCTAGAGATATGGGCCCTGTCAAAAACATTCAGTACTTC. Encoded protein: CSARDMGPVKNIQYF.

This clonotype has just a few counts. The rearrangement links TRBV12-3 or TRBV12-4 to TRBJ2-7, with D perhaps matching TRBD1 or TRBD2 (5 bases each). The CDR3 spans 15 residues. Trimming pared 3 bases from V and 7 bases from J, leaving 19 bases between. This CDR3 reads CASSFVRDGWCEQYF. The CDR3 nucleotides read TGTGCCAGCAGTTTCGTCCGGGACGGGTGGTGTGAGCAGTACTTC.

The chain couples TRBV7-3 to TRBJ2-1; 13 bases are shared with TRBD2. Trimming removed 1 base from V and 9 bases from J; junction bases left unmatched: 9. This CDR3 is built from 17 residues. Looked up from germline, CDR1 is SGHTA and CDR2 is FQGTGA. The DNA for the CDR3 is TGTGCCAGCAGCTTAAGGGGGGGACTAGCGGGATTTAGTGAGCAGTTCTTC. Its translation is CASSLRGGLAGFSEQFF.

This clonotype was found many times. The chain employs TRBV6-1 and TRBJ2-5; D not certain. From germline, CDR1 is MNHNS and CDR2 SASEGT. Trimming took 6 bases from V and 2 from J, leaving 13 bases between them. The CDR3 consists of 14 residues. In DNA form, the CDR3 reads TGTGCCAGCAGAGTGGATTTGGGACAAGAGACCCAGTACTTC. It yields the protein CASRVDLGQETQYF.

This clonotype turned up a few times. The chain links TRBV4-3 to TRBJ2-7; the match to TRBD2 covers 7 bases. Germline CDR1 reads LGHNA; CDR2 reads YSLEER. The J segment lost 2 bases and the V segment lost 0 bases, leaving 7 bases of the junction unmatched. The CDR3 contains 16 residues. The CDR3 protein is CASSQEWGGSTYEQYF. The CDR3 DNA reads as TGCGCCAGCAGCCAAGAATGGGGCGGGAGTACCTACGAGCAGTACTTC.

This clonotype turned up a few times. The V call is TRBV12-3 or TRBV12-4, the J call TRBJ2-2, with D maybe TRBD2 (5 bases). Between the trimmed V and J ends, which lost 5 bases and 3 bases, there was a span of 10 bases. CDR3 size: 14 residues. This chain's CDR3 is CASSTRSDTGELFF. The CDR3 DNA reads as TGTGCCAGCAGTACTAGGTCGGACACCGGGGAGCTGTTTTTT.

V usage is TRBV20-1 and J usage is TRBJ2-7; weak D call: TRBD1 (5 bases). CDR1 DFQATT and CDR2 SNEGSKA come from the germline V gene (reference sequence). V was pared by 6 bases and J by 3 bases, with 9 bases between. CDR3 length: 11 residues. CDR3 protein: CSAFDSYEQYF. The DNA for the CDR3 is TGCAGTGCATTTGACAGCTACGAGCAGTACTTC.

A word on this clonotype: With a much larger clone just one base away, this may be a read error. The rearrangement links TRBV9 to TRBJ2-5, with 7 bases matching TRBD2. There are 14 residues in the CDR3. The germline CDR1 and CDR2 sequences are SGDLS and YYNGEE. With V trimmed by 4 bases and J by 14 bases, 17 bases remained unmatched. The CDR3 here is CASSKTSSREAHYF. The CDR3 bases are TGTGCCAGCAGCAAGACTAGCTCAAGGGAGGCGCATTACTTC.